Shown below are 24 T cell receptor beta chains from a single sample sequenced in a study of blood T cell repertoires in COVID-19. Here immunoSEQ multiplex PCR was the method, and the copy in TCRdb shows in-frame clones only, minus some. The table shows hundreds of thousands of clones, with roughly 85% occurring only once. Sequencing input: PBMCs or T cells enriched from blood (not recorded which). Receptor source: a woman aged 45 to 65 with acute COVID-19.

This chain joins TRBV18 and TRBJ1-6, with D unclear. Germline V CDR1 and CDR2: KGHSH, LQKENI. The CDR3 covers 19 residues. V gave up 6 bases and J gave up 0 bases, with 21 bases separating them. CDR3 in amino acids: CASSPLPTPQSSYNSPLHF. The CDR3 DNA reads TGTGCCAGCTCCCCTCTGCCGACCCCACAGAGCTCCTATAATTCACCCCTCCACTTT. Together with reference TRBV18 and TRBJ1-6, the CDR3 gives the full variable domain: NAGVMQNPRHLVRRRGQEARLRCSPMKGHSHVYWYRQLPEEGLKFMVYLQKENIIDESGMPKERFSAEFPKEGPSILRIQQVVRGDSAAYFCASSPLPTPQSSYNSPLHFGNGTRLTVT.

J is TRBJ1-1 and V is TRBV30; D may be TRBD1 (6 bases). In germline, CDR1 is GTSNPN, CDR2 SVGIG (reference sequence). V was shortened by 1 base and J by 0 bases, with 12 bases between the two germline ends. The CDR3 is 15 amino acids. CDR3 sequence reads: CAWSAPDRLNTEAFF. Written as DNA, the CDR3 is TGTGCCTGGAGTGCCCCGGACAGATTGAACACTGAAGCTTTCTTT.

This clone showed up many times. This sequence joins TRBV5-4 and TRBJ2-7; D call uncertain. Trimming removed 0 bases at V and 3 bases at J, with 7 bases between. The CDR3 is 13 amino acids. Germline V gives CDR1 SGHNT, CDR2 YYREEE (reference sequence). This CDR3 reads CASSLDSFYEQYF. In DNA, the CDR3 is TGTGCCAGCAGCTTGGACAGCTTCTACGAGCAGTACTTC.

V and J are TRBV27 and TRBJ2-7; 10 nucleotides line up with TRBD1. Germline V gene data show CDR1 as MNHEY and CDR2 as SMNVEV (reference sequence). The junction had 6 bases not matched to a gene; V was cut back by 4 bases and J by 3 bases. This CDR3 has 15 residues. The CDR3, as DNA: TGTGCCAGCAGTTCAAAATGGACAGGGGGCTACGAGCAGTACTTC. It translates to CASSSKWTGGYEQYF.

This chain links TRBV12-5 with TRBJ1-5; D is uncertain. The CDR3 is 13 residues long. CDR1 is LGHNT, CDR2 FRNRAP, per germline. With 3 bases removed from V and 4 bases from J, the gap between germline ends came to 7 bases. CDR3 loop: CASGFDGNQPQHF. The DNA for the CDR3 is TGTGCTAGTGGTTTTGACGGGAATCAGCCCCAGCATTTT.

This chain links TRBV9 with TRBJ1-3; D is ambiguous. The ends were cut back, 3 bases at V and 4 bases at J, with 11 bases in the middle. CDR1 is SGDLS, CDR2 YYNGEE, per germline. This CDR3 has 14 amino acids. CDR3 bases: TGTGCCAGCAGCGGAGGGCTTGGGGGAAACACCATATATTTT. Translated, it gives CASSGGLGGNTIYF.

About this clone itself: An end of the junction does not agree with germline; a read error may underlie this. The CDR3 nucleotides read TGTGCCAGCAGCTTGAACGTCTACGATGAGCAGTTCTTC. It codes for CASSLNVYDEQFF. The rearrangement joins TRBV5-6 to TRBJ2-1; D call uncertain. This CDR3 is 13 amino acids long. Per germline, CDR1 SGHDT and CDR2 YYEEEE.

The rearrangement uses TRBV7-2 and TRBJ1-5; D gene ambiguous. The germline gives CDR1 SGHTA, CDR2 FQGNSA. The length of the CDR3 is 14 residues. Between the trimmed V and J ends, which lost 5 bases and 1 base, there was a span of 9 bases. The CDR3 here is CASSPLVSNQPQHF. The DNA for the CDR3 is TGTGCCAGCAGCCCACTTGTAAGCAATCAGCCCCAGCATTTT.

This chain connects TRBV30 to TRBJ1-1, with 10 nucleotides matching TRBD1. Germline V gene sequence: CDR1 GTSNPN, CDR2 SVGIG (reference sequence). CDR3 length: 14 residues. J gave up 4 bases and V 3 bases, and 5 bases lay outside the gene matches. DNA for the CDR3: TGTGCCTGGAGGGGGACAGGGGCCAGCACTGAAGCTTTCTTT. Its translation: CAWRGTGASTEAFF.

This chain connects TRBV2 to TRBJ1-5; possibly TRBD1 for D (6 bases). Germline-derived CDR1 and CDR2 are SNHLY and FYNNEI. The CDR3 contains 15 residues. The V end lost 0 bases, the J end lost 8 bases, and 14 bases lay between the germline ends. The CDR3 reads CASSEAWGGSEPQHF. The CDR3 nucleotides are TGTGCCAGCAGTGAAGCGTGGGGGGGCTCAGAGCCCCAGCATTTT.

This sequence joins TRBV19 and TRBJ2-3; no firm D call. The CDR3 length is 13 residues. CDR1 and CDR2 from the germline V gene are LNHDA and SQIVND (reference sequence). Trimming removed 3 bases from V and 5 bases from J, with 9 bases in between. The CDR3 reads CASSIVLRDTQYF. As DNA, the CDR3 is TGTGCCAGTAGTATCGTACTGAGAGATACGCAGTATTTT.

This chain joins TRBV9 and TRBJ1-2; TRBD1 might be the D (6 bases). The germline gives CDR1 SGDLS, CDR2 YYNGEE. The germline V and J ends were trimmed by 3 bases and 5 bases, with 17 bases remaining between them. The CDR3 totals 15 residues. This CDR3 reads CASSGGRGLPYGYTF. Here the CDR3 DNA reads TGTGCCAGCAGCGGGGGGCGGGGGCTACCGTATGGCTACACCTTC.

The gene calls are TRBV7-6 and TRBJ2-3, with TRBD2 as a possible D gene (5 bases). The CDR3 runs to 15 residues. Germline CDR1 SGHVS, CDR2 FNYEAQ. The V end was cut by 0 bases, the J end by 1 base, with 8 bases between. CDR3 residues: CASSLADGGTDTQYF. Here the CDR3 DNA reads TGTGCCAGCAGCTTAGCGGACGGGGGCACAGATACGCAGTATTTT. Variable domain in full (rest from reference TRBV7-6 and TRBJ2-3): GAGVSQSPRYKVTKRGQDVALRCDPISGHVSLYWYRQALGQGPEFLTYFNYEAQQDKSGLPNDRFSAERPEGSISTLTIQRTEQRDSAMYRCASSLADGGTDTQYFGPGTRLTVL.

The genes are TRBV18 and TRBJ1-5; D is unresolved. This CDR3 has 15 residues. CDR1 is KGHSH, CDR2 LQKENI, per germline. V was shortened by 6 bases and J by 0 bases, with 12 bases between the two germline ends. Here the CDR3 reads CASSDRVNSNQPQHF. For the CDR3, the DNA is TGTGCCAGCTCCGATCGGGTGAATAGCAATCAGCCCCAGCATTTT.

This clone was picked up one time. V gene TRBV7-2 combines with J gene TRBJ2-5; a weak D match, TRBD1 (6 bases). This CDR3 comprises 14 residues. V lost 6 bases, J lost 1 base, and 12 bases lay in between. Per germline, CDR1 SGHTA and CDR2 FQGNSA. The CDR3: CASRSTGSQETQYF. The CDR3 DNA reads TGTGCCAGCAGGTCGACAGGTTCCCAAGAGACCCAGTACTTC.

The rearrangement links TRBV11-2 to TRBJ2-5; 7 nucleotides match TRBD2. V lost 4 bases to trimming and J lost 3 bases; unmatched junction nucleotides: 8. From germline, CDR1 is SGHAT and CDR2 FQNNGV. The CDR3 consists of 15 residues. The DNA for the CDR3 is TGTGCCAGCAGCTCCGCTGGGAGGGTTGAAGAGACCCAGTACTTC. Its protein is CASSSAGRVEETQYF.

The genes are TRBV7-9 and TRBJ1-4; TRBD1 matches 9 bases. Per germline, CDR1 SEHNR and CDR2 FQNEAQ (reference sequence). This CDR3 is built from 14 residues. V was pared by 6 bases and J by 7 bases, with 6 bases of the junction left unmatched. The CDR3 DNA reads TGTGCCAGCAGGCCCACAGGGGGCACTGAAAAACTGTTTTTT. Amino acid sequence: CASRPTGGTEKLFF.

In its sample, this clone was seen a few times. This sample includes further DNA sequences coding for the same CDR3. The V and J genes are TRBV3-1 (or the pseudogene TRBV3-2) and TRBJ1-3; D remains ambiguous. The CDR3 sequence is 14 residues long. V gave up 4 bases and J gave up 4 bases, with 11 bases separating them. The germline V gene encodes CDR1 LGHDT and CDR2 YNNKEL (reference sequence). CDR3 DNA: TGTGCCAGCAGCCCTCGCGGGAGCGGAAACACCATATATTTT. Amino acids: CASSPRGSGNTIYF.

As for this clone: One end of the junction fails to match germline, which may point to a read error. This chain links TRBV7-8 with TRBJ1-6; D perhaps matches TRBD1 (6 bases). Germline V gene sequence: CDR1 SGHVS, CDR2 FQNEAQ. The CDR3 consists of 17 residues. CDR3 residues: CASSLAVGGSHNSPLHF. The CDR3 coding sequence is TGTGCCAGCAGCTTAGCGGTTGGGGGCTCCCATAATTCACCCCTCCACTTT.

This clone was seen a single time. The J gene is TRBJ1-2, the V gene TRBV6-5; TRBD1 matches at 9 bases. J lost 2 bases, V lost 4 bases, and 5 bases had no gene match. The CDR3 length is 15 residues. Per germline, CDR1 MNHEY and CDR2 SVGAGI. CDR3 in amino acids: CASSSAGTGNYGYTF. CDR3 coding DNA: TGTGCCAGCAGTTCCGCCGGGACAGGGAACTATGGCTACACCTTC.

The V gene is TRBV7-8, the J gene TRBJ1-5, with a weak D call TRBD1 (5 bases). The CDR3 loop spans 15 amino acids. The V gene lost 1 base and the J gene lost 7 bases, with 14 bases spanning the gap. Germline V lookup: CDR1 SGHVS, CDR2 FQNEAQ. CDR3 sequence reads: CASSLGVGALQPQHF. The CDR3 DNA reads as TGTGCCAGCAGCTTAGGGGTAGGGGCACTCCAGCCCCAGCATTTT. Supplemented by reference TRBV7-8 and TRBJ1-5, the full variable domain reads GAGVSQSPRYKVAKRGQDVALRCDPISGHVSLFWYQQALGQGPEFLTYFQNEAQLDKSGLPSDRFFAERPEGSVSTLKIQRTQQEDSAVYLCASSLGVGALQPQHFGDGTRLSIL.

The rearrangement links TRBV2 to TRBJ2-1; perhaps TRBD1 as D (6 bases). Trimming removed 4 bases at V and 1 base at J, with 8 bases between. This CDR3 is 14 amino acids long. Germline V lookup: CDR1 SNHLY, CDR2 FYNNEI. CDR3 residues: CASSGGPSYNEQFF. The CDR3 DNA is TGTGCCAGCAGTGGGGGGCCTTCCTACAATGAGCAGTTCTTC.

This chain uses TRBV7-9 with TRBJ2-7; TRBD1 aligns across 7 bases. The V and J ends lost 5 bases and 3 bases, in that order; junction bases with no gene match: 4. This CDR3 region has 13 residues. Germline V gives CDR1 SEHNR, CDR2 FQNEAQ (reference sequence). Here the CDR3 reads CASSATGSYEQYF. The DNA for the CDR3 is TGTGCCAGCAGCGCGACAGGGAGCTACGAGCAGTACTTC.

V usage is TRBV7-6 and J usage is TRBJ2-7; D not certain. Germline-derived CDR1 and CDR2 are SGHVS and FNYEAQ. The CDR3 has 13 residues. Trimming shortened V by 0 bases and J by 4 bases, and 7 bases separated the two germline ends. CDR3 nucleotide sequence: TGTGCCAGCAGCTTAGCTAGCTCGTACGAGCAGTACTTC. Amino acids: CASSLASSYEQYF.